This T cell receptor (beta chain) was recorded in a study of blood T cell repertoires in COVID-19. Whole-study context: The United States, Italy and Spain were the sources of the acute and convalescent COVID-19 samples. Sample material is recorded as cDNA or gDNA derived from T cells, B-cell-depleted T cells, or PBMCs.

Trimming at V came to 5 bases and at J to 1 base, leaving 7 bases not matched to a gene. CDR1 and CDR2 (germline): SQVTM, ANQGSEA. The CDR3 runs 14 residues. Authors' methods: Researchers report that nucleated cell counts were estimated from reference gene primer amplification. Generated by immunoSEQ multiplex PCR, the TCRdb table keeps only in-frame clones and is missing some. Clone size and the V and J calls come from that table; the DNA yielded D and trimming. The sample has some 68,000 clones, roughly 87% seen once. It was during active infection that Seattle patients were enrolled and then longitudinally followed.

The receptor comes from a man aged 45 to 65 with COVID-19, enrolled during active disease. Sample: peripheral blood. J is TRBJ2-7 and V is TRBV29-1, with 8 bases matching TRBD2. CDR3 in DNA: TGCAGCGTTTCTACTAGCGGCTCATCCTACGAGCAGTACTTC. Its protein product is CSVSTSGSSYEQYF.